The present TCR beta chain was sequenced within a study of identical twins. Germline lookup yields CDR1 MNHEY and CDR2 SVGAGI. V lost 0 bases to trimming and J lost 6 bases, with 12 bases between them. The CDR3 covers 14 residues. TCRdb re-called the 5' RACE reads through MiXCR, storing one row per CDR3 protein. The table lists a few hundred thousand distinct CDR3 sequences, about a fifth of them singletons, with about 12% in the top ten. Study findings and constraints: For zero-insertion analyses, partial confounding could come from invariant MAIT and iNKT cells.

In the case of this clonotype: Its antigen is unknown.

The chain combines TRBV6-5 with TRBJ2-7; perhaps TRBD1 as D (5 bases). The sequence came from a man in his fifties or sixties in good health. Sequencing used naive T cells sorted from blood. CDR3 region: CASSYSVQGPEQYF. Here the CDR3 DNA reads TGTGCCAGCAGTTACTCGGTGCAGGGTCCCGAGCAGTACTTC.